This TCR beta chain was identified in a study of blood T cell repertoires in COVID-19. Turning to the study itself: Whether acute or convalescent, the COVID-19 samples came from the United States, Italy and Spain.

How the authors handled the data: Amplification from reference gene primers served as the basis for estimated nucleated cell counts. Clones were sequenced by immunoSEQ multiplex PCR, and TCRdb holds only the in-frame ones, with some missing. V and J calls and clone size are those listed in that table; D and trimming were worked out from the DNA. The data hold 250,000 to 300,000 clones, with about four fifths observed a single time. Trimming cost V 4 bases and J 0 bases, with 7 bases left between them. Germline CDR1 and CDR2: MNHNY and SVGAGI (reference sequence). CDR3 size: 15 residues. What was sequenced was peripheral blood. The chain carries TRBV6-6 and TRBJ1-6; D unclear. The receptor was derived from a woman between 18 and 29 years old with acute or convalescent COVID-19. CDR3 coding DNA: TGTGCCAGCAGTTTCGCTAGCTCCTATAATTCACCCCTCCACTTT. Translation: CASSFASSYNSPLHF.